This TCR beta chain was retrieved from a study of OX40 agonist ivuxolimab in advanced cancers. Study-wide background: Six ivuxolimab dose levels, 0.01 to 10 mg/kg, were given intravenously every 2 weeks.

Study findings and constraints: Normalized expansion of T-cell clones was also low for some nonresponders. On average, CD8+ T cells showed a greater number of expanded clones than CD4+.

Profiling relied on immunoSEQ multiplex PCR, and the TCRdb table lists in-frame clones only, not all of them. The sample has some 44,000 clones, 85% to 90% seen once. V lost 3 bases to trimming and J lost 3 bases, with 2 bases between them. The CDR3 is 11 amino acids. Germline loops: CDR1 MGHRA, CDR2 YSYEKL. As to this clone: Its specificity is unknown.

Prior autoimmune disease or systemic immunosuppression barred patients. The sample consisted of CD4+ or CD8+ T cells sorted from blood, taken in a trial of the OX40 agonist ivuxolimab. The source is an adult with an advanced solid tumor such as melanoma, head and neck, liver or kidney cancer. This chain links TRBV4-1 with TRBJ1-1; D is unclear. DNA for the CDR3: TGCGCCAGCAGCCATGACACTGAAGCTTTCTTT. Protein product: CASSHDTEAFF.